This T cell receptor (beta chain) was sequenced for a study of blood T cell repertoires in COVID-19. Study at large: The United States, Italy and Spain were the sources of the acute and convalescent COVID-19 samples.

The CDR3 has 14 residues. Repertoires were generated with immunoSEQ multiplex PCR, while TCRdb's copy carries only in-frame clones and drops some. The sample has about 140,000 clones; approximately 90% are singletons. J is TRBJ1-1 and V is TRBV21-1. TRBV21-1 is marked as a pseudogene. Sequencing was done on a sample of peripheral blood. The origin of this receptor is a human donor in a cohort sampled during active COVID-19. The CDR3 DNA reads TGTGCCACCCGAGGAGGGGGGGTGAACACTGAAGCTTTCTTT. Its translation is CATRGGGVNTEAFF.